This is a list of T cell receptor beta chains from one sample in a study of T cell responses to AZD1222 COVID-19 vaccine. Data came from immunoSEQ multiplex PCR; TCRdb stores just in-frame clones and leaves some out. The sample lists about 70,000 clones, approximately 81% occurring once. The sample consisted of peripheral blood, taken on day 0 of AZD1222 vaccination. These receptors were collected from an adult in good health. Both conserved end residues are part of each CDR3. Each record gives: D gene, clone size, J gene, V gene, CDR3 DNA, CDR3 protein. A D gene is named only where the DNA matches it firmly. Clone sizes are given selectively: once, few, many, or a class where the clone is expanded.

NA	NA	TRBJ1-2	TRBV2	TGTGCCGGCAAGACAGTAACTAACTATGGCTACACCTTC	CAGKTVTNYGYTF
NA	few	TRBJ1-6	TRBV19	TGTGCCAGTAGTATAGAACTAGGACTTAATTCACCCCTCCACTTT	CASSIELGLNSPLHF
TRBD2	NA	TRBJ2-2	TRBV4-2	TGTGCCAGCAGCCAACCGGGATCTAGCGGGGGTTGGACCGGGGAGCTGTTTTTT	CASSQPGSSGGWTGELFF
NA	NA	TRBJ2-7	TRBV29-1	TGCAGCGTTCGTAGGGCTGAATCCCAGTACTTC	CSVRRAESQYF
NA	NA	TRBJ1-1	TRBV12-5	TGTGCTAGTGGTACCCGTCGGCTTTCGAACACTGAAGCTTTCTTT	CASGTRRLSNTEAFF
TRBD1	few	TRBJ1-1	TRBV7-3	TGTGCCAGCAGCATCTCGCCCGGGACAGCGAACACTGAAGCTTTCTTT	CASSISPGTANTEAFF
NA	once	TRBJ2-1	TRBV14	TGTGCCAGCAGCCAAGTTCGGTGGGGCGGGTATGAGCAGTTCTTC	CASSQVRWGGYEQFF
NA	NA	TRBJ2-3	TRBV4-1	TGCGCCAGCAGGCTTACGCAGGGTTCGACAGATACGCAGTATTTT	CASRLTQGSTDTQYF
NA	once	TRBJ2-7	TRBV19	TGTGCCAGTAGTATCCGCAGCGGAAGCTCCTACGAGCAGTACTTC	CASSIRSGSSYEQYF
NA	NA	TRBJ1-2	TRBV6-4	TGTGCCAGCAGTGACACAACCTGGTTCGGACTTAACTATGGCTACACCTTC	CASSDTTWFGLNYGYTF
NA	NA	TRBJ2-7	TRBV28	TGTGCCAGCAGTTTGCTGGGGTTCGAGCAGTACTTC	CASSLLGFEQYF
NA	NA	TRBJ1-6	TRBV3-1/TRBV3-2	TGTGCCAGCAGCCAAGACTCCCAGGGTACACCCCTCCACTTT	CASSQDSQGTPLHF
TRBD1	NA	TRBJ2-1	TRBV29-1	TGCAGCGTTCGTGGGACAGGGGGGGACAATGAGCAGTTCTTC	CSVRGTGGDNEQFF
NA	NA	TRBJ1-2	TRBV18	TGTGCCAGCTCACCAGAATCCCTTGCGTCCTATGGCTACACCTTC	CASSPESLASYGYTF
TRBD2	NA	TRBJ2-3	TRBV6-2/TRBV6-3	TGTGCCAGCAGTTACTCCTCTAGCGGGAGACAAGATACGCAGTATTTT	CASSYSSSGRQDTQYF
NA	NA	TRBJ1-1	TRBV5-6	TGTGCCAGCAGCTTGGGACGTGTCACTGAAGCTTTCTTT	CASSLGRVTEAFF
NA	NA	TRBJ2-1	TRBV4-1	TGCGCCAGCAGTCCGTCCCGGGTTAGGAATGAGCAGTTCTTC	CASSPSRVRNEQFF
NA	NA	TRBJ2-7	TRBV9	TGTGCCAGCAGCGGAGGGACCACCTACGAGCAGTACTTC	CASSGGTTYEQYF
NA	NA	TRBJ2-6	TRBV7-6	TGTGCCAGCGGCCGCAGGGGGGACAACGTCCTGACTTTC	CASGRRGDNVLTF
NA	NA	TRBJ1-6	TRBV5-6	TGTGCCAGCAGCTTGGGGTCCACCTCCTTTAATTCACCCCTCCACTTT	CASSLGSTSFNSPLHF
TRBD1	once	TRBJ2-7	TRBV5-1	TGCGCCAGCAGCTCCGAATTGACAGGGACCGAGCAGTACTTC	CASSSELTGTEQYF
TRBD2	NA	TRBJ2-5	TRBV6-2/TRBV6-3	TGTGCCAGCAGTTACTCCGGACTAGCGGGGTACCAAGAGACCCAGTACTTC	CASSYSGLAGYQETQYF
NA	once	TRBJ2-7	TRBV25-1	TGTGCCAGCAGTGAATATGGGGCAGGGGTGTACGAGCAGTACTTC	CASSEYGAGVYEQYF
NA	few	TRBJ1-5	TRBV5-4	TGTGCCAGCAGTATCCAGGGTTTCAATCAGCCCCAGCATTTT	CASSIQGFNQPQHF
NA	NA	TRBJ2-1	TRBV2	TGTGCCAGCAGCGAACTAGGCATGATGGATGAGCAGTTCTTC	CASSELGMMDEQFF
TRBD1	few	TRBJ1-1	TRBV27	TGTGCCAGCAGTCATCAGGGGGCTGAAGCTTTCTTT	CASSHQGAEAFF
NA	NA	TRBJ1-4	TRBV2	TGTGCCAGCAGTCCGGATGAAAAACTGTTTTTT	CASSPDEKLFF
NA	NA	TRBJ2-2	TRBV3-1/TRBV3-2	TGTGCCAGCAGCGTGCTGGATGCCGGGGAGCTGTTTTTT	CASSVLDAGELFF
NA	NA	TRBJ2-5	TRBV5-6	TGTGCCAGCAGCTTGGTCGTGGATAGGATGTCCCAGTACTTC	CASSLVVDRMSQYF
NA	NA	TRBJ2-1	TRBV10-3	TGTGCCATCAGTGACCGGGACATCCATGAGCAGTTCTTC	CAISDRDIHEQFF
NA	NA	TRBJ1-1	TRBV11-2	TGTGCCAGCAGCTTAGGCAGACTGGGTGAAGCTTTCTTT	CASSLGRLGEAFF